These 11 T cell receptor beta chains share one sample of origin, sequenced in a study of technical replicates of blood from several donors. Sequencing was performed with immunoSEQ multiplex PCR; in TCRdb, only in-frame clones are kept and a portion is missing. The sample records tens of thousands of clones, approximately 87% being singletons. Input material: PBMCs. These receptors all stem from a human donor in good health. Some clones in this sample may be carry-over from other donors' samples.

This clone has only one observation. The V and J genes are TRBV9 and TRBJ2-1, with D hard to call. Germline assignment: CDR1 SGDLS and CDR2 YYNGEE. Trimming took 2 bases from V and 4 from J, leaving 10 bases between them. This CDR3 has 14 residues. The CDR3 coding sequence is TGTGCCAGCAGCGTCTCCCCGGAGTACAATGAGCAGTTCTTC. As protein: CASSVSPEYNEQFF.

The chain is built from TRBV10-3 and TRBJ2-7; 7 nucleotides align to TRBD1. V shed 0 bases and J 3 bases; nucleotides not matched to a gene: 2. CDR3 length: 14 residues. Germline CDR1 is ENHRY and CDR2 is SYGVKD. The CDR3, as DNA: TGTGCCATCAGTGAGTCACAGGGGTTCTACGAGCAGTACTTC. Amino acid sequence: CAISESQGFYEQYF.

The chain has TRBV19 and TRBJ2-5, with D uncertain. There are 14 residues in the CDR3. With 5 bases removed from V and 7 bases from J, the gap between germline ends came to 17 bases. CDR1 LNHDA and CDR2 SQIVND come from the germline V gene (reference sequence). DNA for the CDR3: TGTGCCAGTAGTCCCAAGTCAGGTTCTGGGACCCAGTACTTC. Protein product: CASSPKSGSGTQYF.

In its sample, this clone was seen a few times. V gene TRBV6-4 combines with J gene TRBJ1-2; D is possibly TRBD1 (6 bases). Germline CDR1 MRHNA, CDR2 SNTAGT. The CDR3 consists of 13 residues. V was cut by 5 bases and J by 6 bases, with 13 bases left in between. CDR3 DNA: TGTGCCAGCAGTACACAGGGATCCGATGGCTACACCTTC. Translating gives CASSTQGSDGYTF.

This rearrangement joins TRBV7-9 to TRBJ1-2; 10 bases are shared with TRBD1. Germline CDR1 SEHNR, CDR2 FQNEAQ (reference sequence). The J segment lost 7 bases and the V segment lost 1 base, leaving 6 bases of the junction unmatched. This CDR3 contains 15 residues. CDR3 in DNA: TGTGCCAGCAGCTTAGGTCGACAGGGGGCTTCTGGCTACACCTTC. This encodes CASSLGRQGASGYTF.

V usage is TRBV4-1 and J usage is TRBJ1-5, with D possibly being TRBD1 (5 bases). The CDR3 length is 13 residues. Trimming removed 0 bases at V and 9 bases at J, with 9 bases between. CDR1 MGHRA and CDR2 YSYEKL come from the germline V gene. The CDR3 here is CASSQDRGLPQHF. The CDR3 coding sequence is TGCGCCAGCAGCCAAGATCGGGGACTGCCCCAGCATTTT.

This clone is a singleton in its sample. The chain employs TRBV5-3 and TRBJ2-7, with 10 positions matching TRBD1. TRBV5-3 is identified as an open reading frame with a role that is uncertain. The CDR3 totals 15 residues. Trimming removed 5 bases from V and 8 bases from J; junction bases left unmatched: 13. CDR3 bases: TGTGCCAGAAGGCGGTCAGGGGACAGGGGCTTTCAGCAGTACTTC. Protein product: CARRRSGDRGFQQYF.

The rearrangement joins TRBV11-1 to TRBJ1-1; TRBD1 matches 9 bases. The CDR3 contains 14 residues. The V and J ends lost 5 bases and 9 bases, in that order; junction bases with no gene match: 10. CDR1 is SGHAT and CDR2 is FQDESV in the germline V gene (reference sequence). Here the CDR3 DNA reads TGTGCCAGCAGCATGGACAGGGGAGTTTGGAAAGCTTTCTTT. It yields the protein CASSMDRGVWKAFF.

In its sample, this clone was seen once. The V call is TRBV7-9, the J call TRBJ2-3; 16 positions agree with TRBD2. CDR3 length: 18 amino acids. Trimming at V came to 5 bases and at J to 3 bases, leaving 8 bases not matched to a gene. The germline gives CDR1 SEHNR, CDR2 FQNEAQ (reference sequence). Here the CDR3 reads CASSLGLAGGLSTDTQYF. In nucleotides, the CDR3 is TGTGCCAGCAGCCTGGGACTAGCGGGAGGGCTTTCAACAGATACGCAGTATTTT.

The J gene is TRBJ1-3, the V gene TRBV15, with TRBD1 identical over 8 bases. The CDR3 contains 15 residues. In germline, CDR1 is LNHNV, CDR2 YYDKDF (reference sequence). Germline trimming cut 6 bases from V and 2 bases from J; bases unmatched to any gene: 6. The chain's CDR3 is CATRRTGKAGNTIYF. The CDR3 region has the DNA TGTGCCACCAGGCGGACAGGGAAGGCTGGAAACACCATATATTTT.

The chain combines TRBV6-1 with TRBJ2-3; perhaps TRBD1 as D (6 bases). Germline lookup yields CDR1 MNHNS and CDR2 SASEGT. With 7 bases removed from V and 0 bases from J, the gap between germline ends came to 11 bases. This CDR3 contains 14 residues. This CDR3 is CASKRTASTDTQYF. CDR3 DNA: TGTGCCAGCAAAAGGACAGCGAGCACAGATACGCAGTATTTT.